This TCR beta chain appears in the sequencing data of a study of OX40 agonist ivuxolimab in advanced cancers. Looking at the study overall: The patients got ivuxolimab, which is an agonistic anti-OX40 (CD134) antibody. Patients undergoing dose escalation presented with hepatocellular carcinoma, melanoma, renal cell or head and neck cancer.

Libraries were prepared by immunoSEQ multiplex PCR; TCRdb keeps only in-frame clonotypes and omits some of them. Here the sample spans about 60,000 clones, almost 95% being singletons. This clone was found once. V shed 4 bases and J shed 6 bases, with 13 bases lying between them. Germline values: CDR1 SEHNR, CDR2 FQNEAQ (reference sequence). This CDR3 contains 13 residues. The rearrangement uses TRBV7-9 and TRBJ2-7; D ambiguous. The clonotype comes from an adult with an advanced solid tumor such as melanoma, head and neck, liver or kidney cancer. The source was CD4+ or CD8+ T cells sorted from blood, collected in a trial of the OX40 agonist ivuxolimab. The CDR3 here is CASSYSLTVEQYF. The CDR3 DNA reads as TGTGCCAGCAGCTACTCCCTGACCGTCGAGCAGTACTTC.